This TCR beta chain was captured by sequencing in a study of blood T cells in healthy people across ages. This CDR3 has 15 residues. The V gene's germline CDR1 is LGHDT and CDR2 YNNKEL (reference sequence). V lost 5 bases to trimming and J lost 3 bases, with 14 bases between them. Collection of 8.5 to 10 milliliters of peripheral blood was performed for each donor. Remarks on this clonotype: What it binds is unknown.

The authors ran a second PCR of about 6 to 12 cycles using a sample-barcoded 5' primer and a J-beta primer mix. Every single cDNA molecule received a tag from a template-switch adaptor with 12 random nucleotides. TCRdb redid the calling of the 5' RACE reads with MiXCR, one entry per CDR3 protein. The sample gives around 2 million distinct CDR3 sequences, about 39% of which show up once; 23% is in the top ten. Study-wide results and caveats: Total diversity from one million sequenced T cells was likely underestimated. With age, beta diversity per million T cells declined roughly linearly, significantly by 40.

Sequencing used blood. The source of this sequence is a human donor in good health. The J gene is TRBJ2-1, the V gene TRBV3-1, with D hard to call. DNA for the CDR3: TGTGCCAGCAGCGAACTGACGGGCTACTACAATGAGCAGTTCTTC. Translating it yields CASSELTGYYNEQFF.